The sequence of this T cell receptor beta chain was determined in a study of vaccination and CD4 T cells after COVID-19. Sequence data for DNA of cultured CD4+ T cells were generated by the Oncomine TCR Beta short-read assay. TCRdb redid the calling of the PCR reads with MiXCR, one entry per CDR3 protein. The data contain approximately 17,000 distinct CDR3 sequences, less than 70% of them singletons. Indicated treatment: roughly ten-day PBMC culture with coronavirus spike peptide pools or control peptides (ViraFEST assay). With respect to this clonotype: Antigen specificity is unknown.

The receptor was derived from a human donor who had recovered from COVID-19. Sequenced: CD4+ T cells from blood, cultured in vitro.

The CDR3 DNA is TGCGCCAGCAGCCCGGGACAGGGATTGAACACTGAAGCTTTCTTT. Its translation is CASSPGQGLNTEAFF. This sequence joins TRBV4-1 and TRBJ1-1; 9 nucleotides align to TRBD1. Germline assignment: CDR1 MGHRA and CDR2 YSYEKL. The V gene end was trimmed by 4 bases and the J gene end by 0 bases; junction bases not matched to a gene: 3. The length of the CDR3 is 15 residues.